This T cell receptor (beta chain) originates from a study of early T cells in non-severe SARS-CoV-2 infection. Study details: Sequenced material consisted of bulk RNA (from unsorted whole blood), and chains were unpaired.

Unique molecular identifiers tagged individual cDNA molecules. TCRdb reprocessed the 5' RACE reads with MiXCR, giving one entry per CDR3 protein. This sample carries about 89,000 distinct CDR3 sequences, 15% to 20% of them seen once, and the ten largest clones take just over 5%. This clonotype was detected a few times. Its antigen is still unknown. Findings and caveats of the study: Sequences matched to VDJdb favored anti-spike CD8 responses, while private and CD4 specificities were missed.

The clonotype originates from an adult who was a healthcare worker with PCR-confirmed SARS-CoV-2 infection or an uninfected control (not recorded which). The starting material was whole blood, obtained at baseline.

The CDR3 loop reads CASSLELAGDTGELFF. CDR3 coding DNA: TGTGCCAGCAGCTTGGAACTAGCGGGAGACACCGGGGAGCTGTTTTTT. This chain uses TRBV7-9 with TRBJ2-2; 11 positions agree with TRBD2. V lost 3 bases and J lost 3; bases outside the gene matches: 3. Germline V gene sequence: CDR1 SEHNR, CDR2 FQNEAQ (reference sequence). CDR3 length: 16 residues. Variable domain in full (rest from reference TRBV7-9 and TRBJ2-2): DTGVSQNPRHKITKRGQNVTFRCDPISEHNRLYWYRQTLGQGPEFLTYFQNEAQLEKSRLLSDRFSAERPKGSFSTLEIQRTEQGDSAMYLCASSLELAGDTGELFFGEGSRLTVL.